Sequencing of this TCR beta chain was carried out in a study of blood T cells in healthy people across ages. Points from the study as a whole: Samples with more naive T cells showed higher observed beta diversity. The long-lived group displayed more naive CD4+ cells, plus higher diversity, than the aged donors did.

It was around 9 milliliters of peripheral blood that were drawn from each donor. A few counts support this clonotype. Its specificity is not known. For the second PCR, which ran for about 7 to 11 cycles, a sample-barcoded 5' primer and a J-beta primer mix were used. Carrying 12 random nucleotides, a template-switch adaptor labeled each individual cDNA molecule. TCRdb processed the 5' RACE reads anew with MiXCR; each CDR3 protein has one entry. This sample has some 1.7 million distinct CDR3 sequences; about 30% occur once, and the top ten carry around 7.7%. Germline V lookup: CDR1 MDHEN, CDR2 SYDVKM. V trimming: 5 bases; J trimming: 5 bases; junction bases outside the gene matches: 9. This CDR3 has 15 residues.

The sample was blood. This receptor was obtained from a woman in her 30s in good health. The chain carries TRBV28 and TRBJ2-1; TRBD1 matches 7 bases. CDR3 sequence: CASSQKRQGHNEQFF. The CDR3 coding sequence is TGTGCCAGCAGTCAGAAACGACAGGGCCACAATGAGCAGTTCTTC.